This TCR beta chain originates from a study of neurological immune-mediated disorders. This clonotype appeared many times. Antigen unknown. Study-level points and caveats: Private repertoires in all groups were suggested by the finding that expanded clones across subjects shared no CDR3 amino acid sequences.

TCRdb reprocessed the 5' RACE reads with MiXCR, giving one entry per CDR3 protein. This table holds tens of thousands of distinct CDR3 sequences, under 3.5% found once. V was clipped by 6 bases and J by 2 bases; unmatched bases: 5. This CDR3 region has 15 residues. CDR1 is MNHNY, CDR2 SVGAGI, per germline (reference sequence). Sequenced sample: PBMCs. The sequence was obtained from a man in his forties with multiple sclerosis. The chain employs TRBV6-6 and TRBJ2-3; 10 bases map to TRBD1. In nucleotides, the CDR3 is TGTGCCAGCAGATCGGGACAGGGGACCACAGATACGCAGTATTTT. Amino acid sequence: CASRSGQGTTDTQYF.